These 10 T cell receptor beta chains share one sample of origin, sequenced in a study of T cell responses to AZD1222 COVID-19 vaccine. Profiling relied on immunoSEQ multiplex PCR, and the TCRdb table lists in-frame clones only, not all of them. The table shows 150,000 to 250,000 clones, with roughly 92% occurring only once. The sample here was peripheral blood, taken 28 days after the second AZD1222 dose. The origin of the receptors is an adult who received the AZD1222 COVID-19 vaccine.

This rearrangement joins TRBV28 to TRBJ1-4; D call uncertain. From germline, CDR1 is MDHEN and CDR2 SYDVKM. The CDR3 is made up of 16 amino acids. The V end lost 5 bases, the J end lost 8 bases, and 21 bases lay between the germline ends. The CDR3 here is CASSPSSPTDGEKLFF. CDR3 sequence (DNA): TGTGCCAGCAGTCCCTCGTCCCCCACGGATGGAGAAAAACTGTTTTTT.

The chain recombines TRBV7-2 with TRBJ1-2; 7 bases are shared with TRBD1. V shed 7 bases and J 4 bases; nucleotides not matched to a gene: 9. The CDR3 has 14 residues. The V gene's germline CDR1 is SGHTA and CDR2 FQGNSA. CDR3 region: CASIPQEGAYGYTF. Here the CDR3 DNA reads TGTGCCAGCATCCCCCAGGAGGGGGCCTATGGCTACACCTTC.

With respect to this clone: This sample also contains other DNA sequences that code for the same CDR3. The chain uses TRBV29-1 and TRBJ1-2; D is possibly TRBD1 (6 bases). In germline, CDR1 is SQVTM, CDR2 ANQGSEA. The CDR3 has 11 residues. V was shortened by 4 bases and J by 6 bases, with 9 bases between the two germline ends. As DNA, the CDR3 is TGCAGCGTTGGACAGGTGGATGGCTACACCTTC. Amino acid sequence: CSVGQVDGYTF.

The chain recombines TRBV7-6 with TRBJ2-3, with TRBD1 identical over 7 bases. The CDR3 is made up of 13 amino acids. With V trimmed by 5 bases and J by 3 bases, 2 bases remained unmatched. CDR1 is SGHVS, CDR2 FNYEAQ, per germline. CDR3 loop: CASSGTVTDTQYF. The DNA for the CDR3 is TGTGCCAGCAGCGGGACAGTTACAGATACGCAGTATTTT.

The gene calls are TRBV5-1 and TRBJ2-6; D gene ambiguous. In germline, CDR1 is SGHRS, CDR2 YFSETQ. The CDR3 runs to 15 residues. V gave up 0 bases and J gave up 4 bases, with 8 bases separating them. The CDR3 sequence is CASSLGVPGANVLTF. DNA for the CDR3: TGCGCCAGCAGCTTGGGTGTACCCGGGGCCAACGTCCTGACTTTC.

V usage is TRBV10-2 and J usage is TRBJ1-1; possible D gene TRBD1, 5 bases. The CDR3 spans 13 residues. Per germline, CDR1 WSHSY and CDR2 SAAADI. Trimming took 4 bases from V and 5 from J, leaving 11 bases between them. The CDR3 DNA follows: TGCGCCAGCAGTGGGGGCGGCGGAACTGAAGCTTTCTTT. Translating it yields CASSGGGGTEAFF.

The chain uses TRBV19 and TRBJ1-2; no firm D call. CDR1 is LNHDA, CDR2 SQIVND, per germline (reference sequence). V dropped 5 bases and J dropped 4 bases, with 8 bases sitting between them. The CDR3 consists of 12 residues. CDR3 region: CASSLKPYGYTF. CDR3 sequence (DNA): TGTGCCAGTAGTCTTAAACCCTATGGCTACACCTTC. The entire variable domain, with the rest obtained from reference TRBV19 and TRBJ1-2, is as follows: DGGITQSPKYLFRKEGQNVTLSCEQNLNHDAMYWYRQDPGQGLRLIYYSQIVNDFQKGDIAEGYSVSREKKESFPLTVTSAQKNPTAFYLCASSLKPYGYTFGSGTRLTVV.

To note about this clone: Distinct nucleotide sequences in the sample also encode this CDR3. CDR3 region: CASSQEGNEKLFF. In DNA form, the CDR3 reads TGCGCCAGCAGCCAAGAAGGTAATGAAAAACTGTTTTTT. The chain couples TRBV4-1 to TRBJ1-4; D gene uncertain. Per germline, CDR1 MGHRA and CDR2 YSYEKL. The length of the CDR3 is 13 residues. V lost 0 bases and J 4 bases, leaving 3 bases between the germline ends.

This clone was detected once. V and J are TRBV5-6 and TRBJ2-7; TRBD1 matches at 7 bases. This CDR3 is 15 amino acids long. Trimming removed 4 bases from V and 3 bases from J; junction bases left unmatched: 10. Germline values: CDR1 SGHDT, CDR2 YYEEEE. The CDR3 region is CASSPTGLLRYEQYF. CDR3 sequence (DNA): TGTGCCAGCAGCCCGACAGGGCTGCTTCGCTACGAGCAGTACTTC.

J is TRBJ1-1 and V is TRBV6-5; the D is unclear. Germline V gene data show CDR1 as MNHEY and CDR2 as SVGAGI. The CDR3 runs to 14 residues. Trimming left V 6 bases short and J 3 bases short, with 14 bases between. As DNA, the CDR3 is TGTGCCAGCAGCGGGGTTTCGACGTACACTGAAGCTTTCTTT. Its protein product is CASSGVSTYTEAFF.